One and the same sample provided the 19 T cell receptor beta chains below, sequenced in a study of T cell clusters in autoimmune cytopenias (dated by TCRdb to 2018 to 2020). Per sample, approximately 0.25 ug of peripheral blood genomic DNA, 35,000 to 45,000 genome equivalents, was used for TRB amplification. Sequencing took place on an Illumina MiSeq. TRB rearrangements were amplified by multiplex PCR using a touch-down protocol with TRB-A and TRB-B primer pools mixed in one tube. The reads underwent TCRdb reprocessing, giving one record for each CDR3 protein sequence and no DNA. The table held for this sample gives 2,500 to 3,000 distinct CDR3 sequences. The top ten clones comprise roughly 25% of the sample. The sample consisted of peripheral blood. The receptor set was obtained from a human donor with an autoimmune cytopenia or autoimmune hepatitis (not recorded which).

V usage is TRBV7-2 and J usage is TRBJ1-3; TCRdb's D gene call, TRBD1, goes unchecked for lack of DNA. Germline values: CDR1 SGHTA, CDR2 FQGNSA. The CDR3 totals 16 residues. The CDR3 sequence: CASSQNQGQGVNTIYF.

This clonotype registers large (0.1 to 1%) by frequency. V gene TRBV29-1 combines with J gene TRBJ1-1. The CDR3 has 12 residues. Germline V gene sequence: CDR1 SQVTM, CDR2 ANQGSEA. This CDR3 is CSVVALNTEAFF.

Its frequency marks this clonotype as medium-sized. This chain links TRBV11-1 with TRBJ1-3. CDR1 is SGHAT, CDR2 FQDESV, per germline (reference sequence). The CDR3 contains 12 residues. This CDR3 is CASSLQGNTIYF.

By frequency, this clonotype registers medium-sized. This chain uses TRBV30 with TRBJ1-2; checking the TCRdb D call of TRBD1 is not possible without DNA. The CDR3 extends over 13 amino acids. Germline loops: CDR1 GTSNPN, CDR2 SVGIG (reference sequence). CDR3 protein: CAWSELGTGGYTF.

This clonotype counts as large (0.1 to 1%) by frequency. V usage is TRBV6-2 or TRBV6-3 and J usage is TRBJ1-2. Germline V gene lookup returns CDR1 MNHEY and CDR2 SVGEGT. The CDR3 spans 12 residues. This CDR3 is CASSLAGSDYTF.

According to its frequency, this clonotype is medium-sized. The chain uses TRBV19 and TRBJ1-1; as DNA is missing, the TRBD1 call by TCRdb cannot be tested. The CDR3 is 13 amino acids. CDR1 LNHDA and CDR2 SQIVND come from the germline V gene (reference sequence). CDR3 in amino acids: CASSRTRATEAFF.

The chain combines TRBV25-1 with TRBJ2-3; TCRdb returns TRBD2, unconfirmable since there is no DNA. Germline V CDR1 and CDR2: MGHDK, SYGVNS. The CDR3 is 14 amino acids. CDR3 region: CASSPSGGADTQYF.

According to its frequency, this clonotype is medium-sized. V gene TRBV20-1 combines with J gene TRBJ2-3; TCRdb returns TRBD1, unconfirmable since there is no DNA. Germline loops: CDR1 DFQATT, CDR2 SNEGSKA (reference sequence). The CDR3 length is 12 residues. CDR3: CSATGSQDTQYF.

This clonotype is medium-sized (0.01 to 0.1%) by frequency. The CDR3 loop reads CASIQTSSNYNEQFF. The genes are TRBV6-5 and TRBJ2-1; TCRdb's D call, TRBD2, is unchecked because there is no DNA. Germline V gene lookup returns CDR1 MNHEY and CDR2 SVGAGI. The CDR3 covers 15 residues.

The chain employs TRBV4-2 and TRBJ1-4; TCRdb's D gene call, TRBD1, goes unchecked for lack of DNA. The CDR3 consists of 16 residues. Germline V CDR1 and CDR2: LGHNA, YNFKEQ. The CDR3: CASSSGTGGVIEKLFF.

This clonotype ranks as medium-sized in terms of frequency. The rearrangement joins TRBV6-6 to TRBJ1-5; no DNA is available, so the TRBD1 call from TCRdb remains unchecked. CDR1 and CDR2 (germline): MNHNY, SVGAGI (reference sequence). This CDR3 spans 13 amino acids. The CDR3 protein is CASSVQGLQPQHF.

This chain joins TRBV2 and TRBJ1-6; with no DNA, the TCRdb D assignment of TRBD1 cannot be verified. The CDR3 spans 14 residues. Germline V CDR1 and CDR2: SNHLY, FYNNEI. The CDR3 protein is CASSVGPVNSPLHF. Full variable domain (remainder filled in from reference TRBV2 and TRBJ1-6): EPEVTQTPSHQVTQMGQEVILRCVPISNHLYFYWYRQILGQKVEFLVSFYNNEISEKSEIFDDQFSVERPDGSNFTLKIRSTKLEDSAMYFCASSVGPVNSPLHFGNGTRLTVT.

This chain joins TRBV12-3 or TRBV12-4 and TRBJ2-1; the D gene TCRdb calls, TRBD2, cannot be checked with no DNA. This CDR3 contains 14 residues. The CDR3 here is CASRTGDGRGEQFF.

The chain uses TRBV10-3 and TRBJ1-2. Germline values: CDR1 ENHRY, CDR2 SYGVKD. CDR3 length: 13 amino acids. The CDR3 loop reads CAISVGESYGYTF.

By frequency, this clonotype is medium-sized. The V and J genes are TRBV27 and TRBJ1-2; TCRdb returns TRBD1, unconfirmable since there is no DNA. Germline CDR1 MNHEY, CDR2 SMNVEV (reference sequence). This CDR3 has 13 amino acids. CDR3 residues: CASSLRGLDGYTF.

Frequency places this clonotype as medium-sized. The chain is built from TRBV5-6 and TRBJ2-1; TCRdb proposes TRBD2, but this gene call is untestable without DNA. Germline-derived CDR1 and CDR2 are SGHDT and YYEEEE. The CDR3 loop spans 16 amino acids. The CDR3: CASTYTLAGPLQEQFF.

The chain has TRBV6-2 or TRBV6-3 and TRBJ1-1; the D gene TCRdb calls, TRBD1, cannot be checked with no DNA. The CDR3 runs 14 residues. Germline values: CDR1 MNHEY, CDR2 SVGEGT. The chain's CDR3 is CASREGGFDTEAFF.

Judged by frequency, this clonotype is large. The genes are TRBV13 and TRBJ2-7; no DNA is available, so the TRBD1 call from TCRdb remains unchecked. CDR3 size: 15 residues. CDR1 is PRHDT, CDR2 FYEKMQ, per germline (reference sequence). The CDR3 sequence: CASRERQGKYYEQYF.

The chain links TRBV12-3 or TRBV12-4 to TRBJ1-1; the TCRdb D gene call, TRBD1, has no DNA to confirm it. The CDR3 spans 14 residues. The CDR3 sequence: CASSGTGGRTEAFF.